This T cell receptor beta chain was identified during a study of shared clonotypes between healthy human individuals (TCRdb year 2020). With regard to the full study: The cohort comprised a couple of women and a few men aged 18 to 49 years. Each donor's leukapheresis produced roughly between about 0.8 and 8.9 billion PBMCs. For each donor, CD4 naive and CD4 memory were each run on three plates, CD8 naive on two plates, and CD8 memory on one plate. To increase sequencing depth and limit assay-specific biases, TCR repertoire library preparation and sequencing were carried out by different laboratories using diverse techniques. To estimate repertoire size and how much clonotypes are shared between individuals, the study performed deep sequencing of blood TCR repertoires from about five healthy adults.

The donors were healthy, HIV-negative adults with no recently reported acute infections or vaccinations. Every donor was a Caucasian adult living in Nashville, Tennessee, USA. CD4+ T cells were enriched by magnetic negative selection, after which naive cells were positively selected on CD45RA and the negative fraction was taken as the memory subset. Blood was collected by leukapheresis, and PBMCs were isolated by Ficoll-Histopaque density gradient centrifugation and then cryopreserved in liquid nitrogen vapor phase. Analytical flow cytometry was used to check the purity and quantity of each magnetically sorted T cell population. From each sorted fraction, genomic DNA was isolated and quantified by UV absorbance on a Nanodrop 2000c. Measured from the cysteine to the phenylalanine, the CDR3 is 12 residues long. The entry retains the CDR3 DNA only, 36 bases that are in frame from base 1. Reading the germline V gene gives CDR1 KGHSH and CDR2 LQKENI.

Study-wide conclusions, independent of this receptor: Incomplete sequencing was indicated by rarefaction of sorted-subset datasets, despite the large sequencing depth. When a handful of donors were compared, the shared fraction of clonotypes was about 5.4% for naive CD4, less than 4% for naive CD8, roughly 2.3% for memory CD4, and 0.35% to 0.4% for memory CD8. Naive subsets generally had larger estimated clonotype richness than memory subsets did. Based on pairwise subsampling, the degree of clonotype sharing among donors was expected to be affected by sequencing depth. Clonotypes shared by all four sorted-subset donors showed higher generation probabilities than non-shared clonotypes. Sampling was restricted to blood, and TCR repertoires in tissues likely differ from the TCR repertoires found in blood. The small number of donors limited the genetic and exposure-history diversity represented.

Using the deep immunoSEQ assay, TCR CDR3 regions were amplified from genomic DNA by multiplex PCR. Extracted genomic DNA from each cell subset was spread evenly across all wells of several immunoSEQ 96-well plates, with each plate serving as a replicate. For sorted subsets, each replicate PCR was loaded with 200 ng genomic DNA, equivalent to approximately 33,000 T cell genomes. The purified libraries were quantified using a Qubit 3.0 fluorometer, sized with a Bioanalyzer 2100, and then quantified again using the KAPA Library Quantification kit. Every immunoSEQ 96-well plate was sequenced on a separate single-read 150-cycle Illumina NextSeq 550 flow cell. The original methods were these. Because the immunoSEQ output included only junctional sequences and no quality scores, the filtering could not be the same as the filtering used for full-length reads. To assign V/J genes and CDR3, sequences were annotated using PyIR, a Python wrapper for IgBLAST v1.9, with IMGT germline references. Any read was removed if the V/J assignment was weak (E-value above 1e-6), the CDR3 was missing, or the read contained stop codons, out-of-frame junctions, or ambiguous translated residues. V3J clonotypes were defined as sequences sharing an identical inferred V gene, J gene, and CDR3 amino acid sequence. To compute the percentage overlap between repertoires, the number of shared unique clonotypes was divided by the size of the smaller repertoire. Three approaches were used to assess repertoire richness: RTK rarefaction, the Chao1 estimator, and Recon v2.1 estimates of unobserved clonotypes. For all TCRbeta clonotypes obtained by the gDNA method from several donors, generation probabilities were computed with OLGA. Not all clones reach the TCRdb copy of this immuneACCESS table, which keeps in-frame sequences only. Checked studies attribute under half of the gap to unresolved V genes and leave the rest unexplained. That table supplies the V and J calls and clone size; D and trimming were determined from the DNA. Counted in this sample were about 1.5 million clones; nearly 99% of them appeared once. The top ten constitute roughly 0.4% of the sample.

With regard to this clone: Its specific antigen is unknown. The junction does not match germline at one end; this may be a read error.

The sequence was obtained from a man aged 30 to 39 in good health. Sequencing used naive CD4+ T cells sorted from blood. The sample's cell subset or site label, in plain terms: CD45RA+ positively selected. Recombination joined TRBV18 with TRBJ1-3, with TRBD1 tentatively as D gene (5 bases match). CDR3 loop: CASSPLRDFTDF. The nucleotide sequence is TGTGCCAGCTCACCACTCCGGGACTTTACCGATTTT.